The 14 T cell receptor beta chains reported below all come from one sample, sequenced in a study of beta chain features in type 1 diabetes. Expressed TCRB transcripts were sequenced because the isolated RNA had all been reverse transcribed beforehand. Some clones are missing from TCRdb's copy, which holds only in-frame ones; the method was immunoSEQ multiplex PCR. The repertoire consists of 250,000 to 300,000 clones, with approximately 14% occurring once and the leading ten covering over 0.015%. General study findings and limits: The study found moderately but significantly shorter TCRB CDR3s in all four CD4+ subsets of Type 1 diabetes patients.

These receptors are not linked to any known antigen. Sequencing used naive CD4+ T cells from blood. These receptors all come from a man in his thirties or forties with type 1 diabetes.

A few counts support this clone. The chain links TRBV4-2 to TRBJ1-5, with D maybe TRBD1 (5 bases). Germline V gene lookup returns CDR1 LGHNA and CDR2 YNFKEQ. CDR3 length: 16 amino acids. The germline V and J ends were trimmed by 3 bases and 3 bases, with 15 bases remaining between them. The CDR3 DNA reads TGTGCCAGCAGCCATGAGCCGGGACTTACCAATCAGCCCCAGCATTTT. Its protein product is CASSHEPGLTNQPQHF.

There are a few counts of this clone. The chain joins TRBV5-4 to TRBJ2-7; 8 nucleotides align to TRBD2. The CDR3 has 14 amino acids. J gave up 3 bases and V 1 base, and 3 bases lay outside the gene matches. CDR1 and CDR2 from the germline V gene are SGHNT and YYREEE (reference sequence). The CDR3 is CASSLSSGNYEQYF. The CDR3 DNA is TGTGCCAGCAGCTTGAGTAGCGGGAACTACGAGCAGTACTTC.

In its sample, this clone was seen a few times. Written as DNA, the CDR3 is TGTGCCACCAGCACCCTAGCGGGAGCTTTGGAGCAGTTCTTC. Encoded protein: CATSTLAGALEQFF. The rearrangement links TRBV15 to TRBJ2-1; TRBD2 aligns across 10 bases. The CDR3 spans 14 residues. Losses at the gene ends were 4 bases for V and 10 bases for J; bases not matched to a gene: 7. Germline CDR1 is LNHNV and CDR2 is YYDKDF (reference sequence).

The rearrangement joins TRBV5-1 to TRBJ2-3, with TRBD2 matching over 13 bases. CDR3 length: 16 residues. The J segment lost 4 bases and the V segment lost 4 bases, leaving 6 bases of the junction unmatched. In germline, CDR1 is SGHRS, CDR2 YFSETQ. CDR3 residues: CASSPLTSGRADTQYF. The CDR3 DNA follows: TGCGCCAGCAGCCCACTTACTAGCGGGAGGGCAGATACGCAGTATTTT.

The DNA for the CDR3 is TGTGCCAGCAGCTCCTGGACTAGCCTTAGCACAGATACGCAGTATTTT. The encoded protein is CASSSWTSLSTDTQYF. The chain recombines TRBV7-3 with TRBJ2-3; 8 nucleotides match TRBD2. Trimming removed 4 bases from V and 0 bases from J; junction bases left unmatched: 6. CDR3 size: 16 residues. CDR1 is SGHTA, CDR2 FQGTGA, per germline. Based on the CDR3 plus reference TRBV7-3 and TRBJ2-3, the full variable domain is GAGVSQTPSNKVTEKGKYVELRCDPISGHTALYWYRQSLGQGPEFLIYFQGTGAADDSGLPNDRFFAVRPEGSVSTLKIQRTERGDSAVYLCASSSWTSLSTDTQYFGPGTRLTVL.

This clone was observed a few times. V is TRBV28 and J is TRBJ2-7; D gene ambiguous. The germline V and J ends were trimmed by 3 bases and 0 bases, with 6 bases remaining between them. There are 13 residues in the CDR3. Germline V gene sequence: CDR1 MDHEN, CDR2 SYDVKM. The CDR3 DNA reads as TGTGCCAGCAGTTTCGGAGCCTCCTACGAGCAGTACTTC. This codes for CASSFGASYEQYF.

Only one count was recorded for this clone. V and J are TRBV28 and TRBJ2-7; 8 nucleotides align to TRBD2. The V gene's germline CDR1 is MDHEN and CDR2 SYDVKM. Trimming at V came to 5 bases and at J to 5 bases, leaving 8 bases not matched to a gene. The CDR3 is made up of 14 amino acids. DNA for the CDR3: TGTGCCAGCAGTGCGGGGGGCGAATTGAACGAGCAGTACTTC. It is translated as CASSAGGELNEQYF.

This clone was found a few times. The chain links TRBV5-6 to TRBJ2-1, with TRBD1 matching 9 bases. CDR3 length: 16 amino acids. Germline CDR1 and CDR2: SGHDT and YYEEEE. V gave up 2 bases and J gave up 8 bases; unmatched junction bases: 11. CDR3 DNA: TGTGCCAGCAGCTTAGCCCAGCGGACAGGGGAGGATGAGCAGTTCTTC. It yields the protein CASSLAQRTGEDEQFF.

This CDR3 is CASTRQGGNSNQPQHF. The CDR3 nucleotides read TGTGCCAGCACTCGACAGGGGGGAAATAGCAATCAGCCCCAGCATTTT. The V and J genes are TRBV28 and TRBJ1-5, with TRBD1 identical over 9 bases. The CDR3 totals 16 residues. Per the germline V gene, CDR1 is MDHEN and CDR2 is SYDVKM. V lost 7 bases and J lost 0; bases outside the gene matches: 7.

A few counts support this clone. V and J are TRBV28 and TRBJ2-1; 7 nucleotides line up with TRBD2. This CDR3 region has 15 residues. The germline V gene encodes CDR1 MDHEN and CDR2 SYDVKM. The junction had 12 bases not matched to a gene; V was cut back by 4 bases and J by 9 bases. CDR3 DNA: TGTGCCAGCAGTTCCCCCGGGGGGATCTGGGGTGAGCAGTTCTTC. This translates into CASSSPGGIWGEQFF. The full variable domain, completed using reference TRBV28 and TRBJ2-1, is DVKVTQSSRYLVKRTGEKVFLECVQDMDHENMFWYRQDPGLGLRLIYFSYDVKMKEKGDIPEGYSVSREKKERFSLILESASTNQTSMYLCASSSPGGIWGEQFFGPGTRLTVL.

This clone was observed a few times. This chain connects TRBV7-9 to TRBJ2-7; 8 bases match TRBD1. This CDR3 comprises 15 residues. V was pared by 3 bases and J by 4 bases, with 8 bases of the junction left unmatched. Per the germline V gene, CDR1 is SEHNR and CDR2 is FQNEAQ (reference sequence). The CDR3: CASSFQTGALYEQYF. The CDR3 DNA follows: TGTGCCAGCAGCTTCCAGACAGGGGCCCTATACGAGCAGTACTTC.

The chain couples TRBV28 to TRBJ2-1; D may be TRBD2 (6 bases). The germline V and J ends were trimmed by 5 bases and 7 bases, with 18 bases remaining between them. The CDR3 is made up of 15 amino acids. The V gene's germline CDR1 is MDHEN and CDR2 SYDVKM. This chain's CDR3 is CASSPGGGSENEQFF. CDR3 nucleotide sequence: TGTGCCAGCAGTCCCGGTGGGGGGTCGGAGAATGAGCAGTTCTTC.

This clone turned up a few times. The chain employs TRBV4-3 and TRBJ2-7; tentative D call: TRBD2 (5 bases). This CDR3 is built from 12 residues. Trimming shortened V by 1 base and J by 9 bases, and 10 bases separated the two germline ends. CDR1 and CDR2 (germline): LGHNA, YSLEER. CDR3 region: CASSQGSAGQYF. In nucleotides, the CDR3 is TGCGCCAGCAGCCAAGGGTCGGCGGGGCAGTACTTC.

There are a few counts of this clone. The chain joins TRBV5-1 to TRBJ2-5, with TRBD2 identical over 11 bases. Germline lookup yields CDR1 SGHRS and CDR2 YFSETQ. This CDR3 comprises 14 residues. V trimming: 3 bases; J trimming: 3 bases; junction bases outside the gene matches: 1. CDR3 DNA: TGCGCCAGCAGCTCGACTAGCGGGAAAGAGACCCAGTACTTC. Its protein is CASSSTSGKETQYF.